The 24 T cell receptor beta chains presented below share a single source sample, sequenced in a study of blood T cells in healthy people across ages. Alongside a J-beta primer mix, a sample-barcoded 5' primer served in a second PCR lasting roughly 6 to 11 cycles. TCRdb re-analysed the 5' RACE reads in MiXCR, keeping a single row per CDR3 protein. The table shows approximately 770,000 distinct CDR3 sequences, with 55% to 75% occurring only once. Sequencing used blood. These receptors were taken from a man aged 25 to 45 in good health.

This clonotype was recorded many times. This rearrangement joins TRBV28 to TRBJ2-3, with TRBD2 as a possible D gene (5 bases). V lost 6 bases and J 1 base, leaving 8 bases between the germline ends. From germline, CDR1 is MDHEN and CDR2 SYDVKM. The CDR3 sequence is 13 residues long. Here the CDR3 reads CASRRSGTDTQYF. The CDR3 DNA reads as TGTGCCAGCAGACGTAGCGGCACAGATACGCAGTATTTT. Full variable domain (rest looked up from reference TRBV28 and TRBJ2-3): DVKVTQSSRYLVKRTGEKVFLECVQDMDHENMFWYRQDPGLGLRLIYFSYDVKMKEKGDIPEGYSVSREKKERFSLILESASTNQTSMYLCASRRSGTDTQYFGPGTRLTVL.

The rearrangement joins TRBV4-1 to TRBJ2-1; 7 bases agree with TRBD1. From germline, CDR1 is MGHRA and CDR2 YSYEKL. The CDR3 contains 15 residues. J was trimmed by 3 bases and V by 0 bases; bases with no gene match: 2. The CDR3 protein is CASSQDNRGYNEQFF. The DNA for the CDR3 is TGCGCCAGCAGCCAAGATAACAGGGGCTACAATGAGCAGTTCTTC.

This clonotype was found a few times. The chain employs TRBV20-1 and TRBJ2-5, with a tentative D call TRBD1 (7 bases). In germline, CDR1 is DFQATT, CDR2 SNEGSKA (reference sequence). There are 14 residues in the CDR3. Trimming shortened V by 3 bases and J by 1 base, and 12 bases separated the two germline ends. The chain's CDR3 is CSARARGVQETQYF. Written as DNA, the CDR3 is TGCAGTGCTAGGGCCAGGGGGGTCCAAGAGACCCAGTACTTC.

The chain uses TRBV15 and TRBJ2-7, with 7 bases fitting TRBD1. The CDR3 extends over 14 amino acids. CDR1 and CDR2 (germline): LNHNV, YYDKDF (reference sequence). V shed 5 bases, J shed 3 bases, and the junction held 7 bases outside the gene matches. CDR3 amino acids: CATSLGTESYEQYF. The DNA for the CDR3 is TGTGCCACCAGCCTCGGGACAGAGAGCTACGAGCAGTACTTC.

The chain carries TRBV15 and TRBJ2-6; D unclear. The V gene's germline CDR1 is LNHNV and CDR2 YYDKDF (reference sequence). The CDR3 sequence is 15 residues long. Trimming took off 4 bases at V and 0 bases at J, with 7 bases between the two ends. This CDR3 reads CATSTRSSGANVLTF. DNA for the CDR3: TGTGCCACCAGCACCCGGAGCTCTGGGGCCAACGTCCTGACTTTC. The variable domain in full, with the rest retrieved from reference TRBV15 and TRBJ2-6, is DAMVIQNPRYQVTQFGKPVTLSCSQTLNHNVMYWYQQKSSQAPKLLFHYYDKDFNNEADTPDNFQSRRPNTSFCFLDIRSPGLGDTAMYLCATSTRSSGANVLTFGAGSRLTVL.

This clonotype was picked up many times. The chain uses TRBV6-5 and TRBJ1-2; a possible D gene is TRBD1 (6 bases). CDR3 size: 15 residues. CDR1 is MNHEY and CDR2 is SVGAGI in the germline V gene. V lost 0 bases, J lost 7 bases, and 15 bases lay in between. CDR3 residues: CASSYSYVLGGGYTF. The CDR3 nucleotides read TGTGCCAGCAGTTACTCGTACGTTTTAGGGGGTGGCTACACCTTC.

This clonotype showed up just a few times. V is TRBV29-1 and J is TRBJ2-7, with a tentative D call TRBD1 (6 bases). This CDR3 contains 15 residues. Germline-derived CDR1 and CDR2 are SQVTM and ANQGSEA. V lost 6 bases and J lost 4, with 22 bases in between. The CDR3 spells CSVAPRGSEVYEQYF. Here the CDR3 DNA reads TGCAGCGTCGCTCCCAGGGGCAGTGAGGTATACGAGCAGTACTTC.

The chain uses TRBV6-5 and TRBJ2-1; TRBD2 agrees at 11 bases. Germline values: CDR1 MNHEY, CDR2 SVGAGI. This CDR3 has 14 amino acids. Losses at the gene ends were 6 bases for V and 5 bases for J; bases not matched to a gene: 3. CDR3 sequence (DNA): TGTGCCAGCAGAGCTAGCGGGAGGCACAATGAGCAGTTCTTC. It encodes CASRASGRHNEQFF.

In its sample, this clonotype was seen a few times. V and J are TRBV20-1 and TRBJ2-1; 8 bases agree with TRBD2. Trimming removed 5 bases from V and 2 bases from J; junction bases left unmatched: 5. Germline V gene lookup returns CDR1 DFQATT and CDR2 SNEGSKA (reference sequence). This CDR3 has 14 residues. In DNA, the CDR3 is TGCAGTGCTGCCTCGGGAGGGGCCTACAATGAGCAGTTCTTC. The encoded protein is CSAASGGAYNEQFF.

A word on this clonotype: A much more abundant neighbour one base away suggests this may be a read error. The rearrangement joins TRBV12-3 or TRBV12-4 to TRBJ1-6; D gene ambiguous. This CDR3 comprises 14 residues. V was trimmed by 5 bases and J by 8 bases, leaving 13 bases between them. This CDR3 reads CASSVKGFHSPLHF. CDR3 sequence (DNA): TGTGCCAGCAGTGTAAAGGGCTTTCATTCACCCCTCCACTTT.

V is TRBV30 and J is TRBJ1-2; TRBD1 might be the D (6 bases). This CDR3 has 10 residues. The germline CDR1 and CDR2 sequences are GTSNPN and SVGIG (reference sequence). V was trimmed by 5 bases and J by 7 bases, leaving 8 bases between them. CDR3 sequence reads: CAWETGGYTF. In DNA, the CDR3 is TGTGCCTGGGAGACAGGTGGCTACACCTTC.

The CDR3 DNA reads as TGTGCCATCAGCGGCGGTTCTGCTGGCTACACCTTC. Translated, it gives CAISGGSAGYTF. The rearrangement joins TRBV10-3 to TRBJ1-2; D not certain. The V gene lost 6 bases and the J gene lost 7 bases, with 12 bases spanning the gap. Germline loops: CDR1 ENHRY, CDR2 SYGVKD. The CDR3 totals 12 residues.

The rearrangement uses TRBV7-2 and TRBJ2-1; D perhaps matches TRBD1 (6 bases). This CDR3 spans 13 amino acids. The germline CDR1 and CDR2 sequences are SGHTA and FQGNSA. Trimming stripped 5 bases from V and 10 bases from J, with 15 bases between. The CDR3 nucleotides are TGTGCCAGCAGCCCTCTCGTGGGGGCAGAGCAGTTCTTC. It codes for CASSPLVGAEQFF. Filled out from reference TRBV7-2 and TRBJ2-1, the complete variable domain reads GAGVSQSPSNKVTEKGKDVELRCDPISGHTALYWYRQSLGQGLEFLIYFQGNSAPDKSGLPSDRFSAERTGGSVSTLTIQRTQQEDSAVYLCASSPLVGAEQFFGPGTRLTVL.

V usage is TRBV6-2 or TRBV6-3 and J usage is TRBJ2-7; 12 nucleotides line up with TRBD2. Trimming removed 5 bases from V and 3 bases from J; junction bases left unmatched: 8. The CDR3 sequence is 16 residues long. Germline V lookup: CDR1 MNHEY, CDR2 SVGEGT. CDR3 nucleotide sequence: TGTGCCAGCAGTACAGCTAGCGGGAGGGGAATCTACGAGCAGTACTTC. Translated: CASSTASGRGIYEQYF.

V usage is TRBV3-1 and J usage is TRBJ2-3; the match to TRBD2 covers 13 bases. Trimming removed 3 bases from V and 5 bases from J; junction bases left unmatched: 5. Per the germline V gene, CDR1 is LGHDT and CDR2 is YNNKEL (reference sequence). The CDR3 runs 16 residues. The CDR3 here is CASSHGTSGARDTQYF. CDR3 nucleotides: TGTGCCAGCAGCCATGGGACTAGCGGGGCCCGAGATACGCAGTATTTT.

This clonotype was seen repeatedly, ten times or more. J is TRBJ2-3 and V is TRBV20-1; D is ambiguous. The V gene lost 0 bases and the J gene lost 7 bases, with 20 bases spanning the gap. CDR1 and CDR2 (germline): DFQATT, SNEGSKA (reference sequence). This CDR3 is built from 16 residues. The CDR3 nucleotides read TGCAGTGCTAGAGACCGGACGGACCCGCGTGGAAATACGCAGTATTTT. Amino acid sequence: CSARDRTDPRGNTQYF.

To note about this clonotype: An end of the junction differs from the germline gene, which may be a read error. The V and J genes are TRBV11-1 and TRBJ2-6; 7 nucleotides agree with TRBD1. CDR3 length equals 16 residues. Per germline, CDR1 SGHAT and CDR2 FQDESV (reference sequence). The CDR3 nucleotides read TGTGCCGGCAGCTTAGGGACAGCCTCTGGGGCCAACGTCCTGACTTTC. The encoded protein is CAGSLGTASGANVLTF.

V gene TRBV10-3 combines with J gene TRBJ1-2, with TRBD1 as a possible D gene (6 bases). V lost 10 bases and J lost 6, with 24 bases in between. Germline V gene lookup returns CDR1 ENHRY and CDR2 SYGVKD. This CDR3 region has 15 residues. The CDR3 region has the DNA TGTGCCACCAACGGGCCAGGGGCCAGCGTCGATGGCTACACCTTC. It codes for CATNGPGASVDGYTF.

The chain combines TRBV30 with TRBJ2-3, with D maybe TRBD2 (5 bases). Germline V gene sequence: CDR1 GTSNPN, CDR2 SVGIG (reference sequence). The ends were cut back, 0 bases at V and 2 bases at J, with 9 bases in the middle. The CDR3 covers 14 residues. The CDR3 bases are TGTGCCTGGAGTGTAGCGGCGGACACAGATACGCAGTATTTT. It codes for CAWSVAADTDTQYF.

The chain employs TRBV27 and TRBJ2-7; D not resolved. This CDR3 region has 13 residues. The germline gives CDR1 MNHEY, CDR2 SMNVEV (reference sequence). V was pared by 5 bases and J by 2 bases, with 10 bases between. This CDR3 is CASSRGLAYEQYF. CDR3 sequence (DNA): TGTGCCAGCAGTCGAGGATTAGCCTACGAGCAGTACTTC.

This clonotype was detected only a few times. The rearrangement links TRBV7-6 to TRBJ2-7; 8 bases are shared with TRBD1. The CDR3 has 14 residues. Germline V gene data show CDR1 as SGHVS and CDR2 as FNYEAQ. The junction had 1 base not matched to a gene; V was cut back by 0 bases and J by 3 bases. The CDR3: CASSLAQGDYEQYF. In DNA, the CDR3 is TGTGCCAGCAGCTTAGCACAGGGGGACTACGAGCAGTACTTC.

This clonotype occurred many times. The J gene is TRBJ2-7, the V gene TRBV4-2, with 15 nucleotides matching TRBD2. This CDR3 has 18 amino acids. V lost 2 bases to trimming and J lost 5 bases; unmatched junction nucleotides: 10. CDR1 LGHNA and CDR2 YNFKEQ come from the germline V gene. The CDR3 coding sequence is TGTGCCAGCAGCCAATCTCCGGGACTAGCGGGGGGTTATGACGAGCAGTACTTC. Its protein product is CASSQSPGLAGGYDEQYF.

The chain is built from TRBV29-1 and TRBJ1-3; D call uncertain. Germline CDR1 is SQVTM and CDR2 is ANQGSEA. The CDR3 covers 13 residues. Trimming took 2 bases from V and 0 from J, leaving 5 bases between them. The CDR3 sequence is CSVELSSGNTIYF. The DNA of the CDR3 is TGCAGCGTTGAATTGTCCTCTGGAAACACCATATATTTT. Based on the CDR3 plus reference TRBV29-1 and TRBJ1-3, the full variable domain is SAVISQKPSRDICQRGTSLTIQCQVDSQVTMMFWYRQQPGQSLTLIATANQGSEATYESGFVIDKFPISRPNLTFSTLTVSNMSPEDSSIYLCSVELSSGNTIYFGEGSWLTVV.

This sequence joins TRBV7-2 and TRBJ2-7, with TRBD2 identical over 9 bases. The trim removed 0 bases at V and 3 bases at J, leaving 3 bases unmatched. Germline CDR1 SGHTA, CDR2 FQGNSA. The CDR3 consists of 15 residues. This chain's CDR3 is CASSLASGSLYEQYF. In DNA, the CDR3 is TGTGCCAGCAGCTTAGCTAGCGGGAGTCTCTACGAGCAGTACTTC. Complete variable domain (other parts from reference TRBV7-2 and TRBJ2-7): GAGVSQSPSNKVTEKGKDVELRCDPISGHTALYWYRQSLGQGLEFLIYFQGNSAPDKSGLPSDRFSAERTGGSVSTLTIQRTQQEDSAVYLCASSLASGSLYEQYFGPGTRLTVT.